This T cell receptor (beta chain) was recorded in a study of blood T cells in healthy people across ages. Whole-study findings and limits: Roughly linear age-related decline in beta diversity appeared, significant by age about 40.

For the second PCR, which ran for about 6 to 11 cycles, a sample-barcoded 5' primer and a J-beta primer mix were used. A template-switch adaptor that had 12 random nucleotides put a tag on each cDNA molecule. TCRdb processed the 5' RACE reads anew with MiXCR; each CDR3 protein has one entry. The sample carries 1.5 million to 2 million distinct CDR3 sequences, 49% recorded once. The donors, aged about 6 to 100, were healthy Caucasians from Russia. Of note for this clonotype: Its antigen is not known.

Deletions cut 6 bases from V and 3 bases from J, with 17 bases between. Germline values: CDR1 MNHNY, CDR2 SVGAGI (reference sequence). The CDR3 extends over 15 amino acids. The receptor comes from a woman aged 40 to 50 in good health. This chain joins TRBV6-6 and TRBJ1-2; D possibly corresponds to TRBD1 (6 bases). The sample was blood. The CDR3 DNA reads as TGTGCCAGCAGACCCCTCAGGGGAGTTTACTATGGCTACACCTTC. Its translation: CASRPLRGVYYGYTF.